This passage covers 2 T cell receptor beta chains from one sample sequenced in a study of shared clonotypes between healthy human individuals. Data came from immunoSEQ multiplex PCR; TCRdb stores just in-frame clones and leaves some out. The profile shows approximately 2.5 million clones, approximately 94% of them singletons. Sequenced input: naive CD4+ T cells sorted from blood. The sample's subset: CD45RA+ positively selected. The receptors stem from a young man in good health.

The chain employs TRBV19 and TRBJ1-6; a weak D match, TRBD1 (5 bases). Germline CDR1 reads LNHDA; CDR2 reads SQIVND (reference sequence). This CDR3 contains 14 residues. The V gene lost 1 base and the J gene lost 5 bases, with 6 bases spanning the gap. The CDR3 nucleotides read TGTGCCAGTAGTATAGGGACAAATAATTCACCCCTCCACTTT. It yields the protein CASSIGTNNSPLHF.

The chain couples TRBV5-1 to TRBJ2-3, with D tentatively TRBD2 (7 bases). Germline V gene data show CDR1 as SGHRS and CDR2 as YFSETQ. This CDR3 spans 16 amino acids. Trimming took 4 bases from V and 1 from J, leaving 16 bases between them. The CDR3 reads CASSLGGRAGTDTQYF. In DNA form, the CDR3 reads TGCGCCAGCAGCCTGGGGGGGCGAGCTGGCACAGATACGCAGTATTTT.